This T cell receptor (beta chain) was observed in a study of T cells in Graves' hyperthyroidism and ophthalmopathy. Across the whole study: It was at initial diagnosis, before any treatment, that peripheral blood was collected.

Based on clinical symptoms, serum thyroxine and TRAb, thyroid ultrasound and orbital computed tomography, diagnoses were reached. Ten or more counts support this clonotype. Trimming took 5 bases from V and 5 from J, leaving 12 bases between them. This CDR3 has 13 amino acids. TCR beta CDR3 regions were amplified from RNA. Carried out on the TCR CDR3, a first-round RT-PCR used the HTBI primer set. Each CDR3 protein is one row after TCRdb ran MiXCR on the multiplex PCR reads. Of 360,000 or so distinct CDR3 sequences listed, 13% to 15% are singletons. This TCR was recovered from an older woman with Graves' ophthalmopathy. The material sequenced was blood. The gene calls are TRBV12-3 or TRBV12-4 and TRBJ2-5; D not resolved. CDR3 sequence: CASSVRNAETQYF. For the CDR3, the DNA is TGTGCCAGCAGTGTTCGGAATGCGGAGACCCAGTACTTC.